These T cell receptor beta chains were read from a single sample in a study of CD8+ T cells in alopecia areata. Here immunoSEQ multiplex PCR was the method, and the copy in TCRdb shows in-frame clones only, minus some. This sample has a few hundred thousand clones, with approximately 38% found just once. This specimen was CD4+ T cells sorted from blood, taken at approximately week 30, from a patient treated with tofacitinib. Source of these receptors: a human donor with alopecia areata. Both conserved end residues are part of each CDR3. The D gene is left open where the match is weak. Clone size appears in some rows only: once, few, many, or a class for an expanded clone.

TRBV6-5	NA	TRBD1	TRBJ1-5	TGTGCCAGCAGACGGGACAGTAGCAATCAGCCCCAGCATTTT	CASRRDSSNQPQHF
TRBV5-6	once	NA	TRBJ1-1	TGTGCCAGCAGCTTGGTCCAGGGAAGCACTGAAGCTTTCTTT	CASSLVQGSTEAFF
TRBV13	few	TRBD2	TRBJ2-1	TGTGCCAGCAGCCTTTCCTCCGTGATAGCGGGAGTTGTCACTGAGCAGTTCTTC	CASSLSSVIAGVVTEQFF
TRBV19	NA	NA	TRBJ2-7	TGTGCCAGTATTACGTTGGGTTTAGGATACGAGCAGTACTTC	CASITLGLGYEQYF
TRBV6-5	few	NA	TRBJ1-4	TGTGCCAGCAGTATGACATATAATGAAAAACTGTTTTTT	CASSMTYNEKLFF
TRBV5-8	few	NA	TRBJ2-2	TGTGCCAGCAGCCCTCCAGGGGTAACGTCGGCAGGGGAGCTGTTTTTT	CASSPPGVTSAGELFF
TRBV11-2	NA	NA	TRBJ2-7	TGTGCCAGCAGCTCTCAACCAGGGAAGAACGAGCAGTACTTC	CASSSQPGKNEQYF
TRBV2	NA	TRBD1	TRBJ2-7	TGTGCCAGCAGACGACAGGGCGAGCAGTACTTC	CASRRQGEQYF
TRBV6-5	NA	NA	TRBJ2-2	TGTGCCAGCAAGCTCGTCACCGGGGAGCTGTTTTTT	CASKLVTGELFF
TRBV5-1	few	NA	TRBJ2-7	TGCGCCAGCAGCTTTACAGGAGATGCCTACGAGCAGTACTTC	CASSFTGDAYEQYF
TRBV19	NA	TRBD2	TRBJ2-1	TGTGCCAGTAGTATATGGGGACTAGGTCGGGATGAGCAGTTCTTC	CASSIWGLGRDEQFF
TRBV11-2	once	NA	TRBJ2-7	TGTGCCAGCAGCTTAGTTTGGGATGTGAGGGGCTCCTACGAGCAGTACTTC	CASSLVWDVRGSYEQYF
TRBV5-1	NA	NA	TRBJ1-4	TGCGCCAGCAGCTTGGGACAGGTATCAACTAATGAAAAACTGTTTTTT	CASSLGQVSTNEKLFF
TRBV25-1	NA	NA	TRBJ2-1	TGTGCCAGCAGTGACCTCCAAGCGGACAACAATGAGCAGTTCTTC	CASSDLQADNNEQFF
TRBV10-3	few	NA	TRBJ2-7	TGTGCCATCAGTGAGCTTTACGAGCAGTACTTC	CAISELYEQYF
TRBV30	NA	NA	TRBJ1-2	TGTGCCTGGAGGGACGGTACCTATGGCTACACCTTC	CAWRDGTYGYTF
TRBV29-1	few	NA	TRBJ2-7	TGCAGCGCCCAGACCCCTGGCTACGAGCAGTACTTC	CSAQTPGYEQYF
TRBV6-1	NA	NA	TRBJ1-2	TGTGCCACTACAGCTAACTATGGCTACACCTTC	CATTANYGYTF
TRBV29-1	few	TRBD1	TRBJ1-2	TGCAGCGTTTATAGGACAGGAGAGTACGGCTACACCTTC	CSVYRTGEYGYTF
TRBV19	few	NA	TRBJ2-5	TGTGCCAGTTCCTCCGGAGGACCCCGGTGGGGGACCCAGTACTTC	CASSSGGPRWGTQYF
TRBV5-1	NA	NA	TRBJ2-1	TGCGCCAGCAGCTTGTTCCTTCAGAGCAATGAGCAGTTCTTC	CASSLFLQSNEQFF
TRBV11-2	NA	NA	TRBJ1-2	TGTGCCAGCAGATCCGACAGAGCTAACTATGGCTACACCTTC	CASRSDRANYGYTF
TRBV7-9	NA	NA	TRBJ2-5	TGTGCCAGCAGCCGTGGAGGCGGGGACCAAGAGACCCAGTACTTC	CASSRGGGDQETQYF
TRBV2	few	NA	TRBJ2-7	TGTGCCGCCTCTCGACTTTTCCCTGGTGGGGGCTACGAGCAGTACTTC	CAASRLFPGGGYEQYF
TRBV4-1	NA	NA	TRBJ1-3	TGCGCCAGCAGCCAAGGACCAGGGGTCTCTGGAAACACCATATATTTT	CASSQGPGVSGNTIYF
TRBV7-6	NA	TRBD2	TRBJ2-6	TGTGCCAGCAGCTTAGCGGGAGGGCCTGGGGCCAACGTCCTGACTTTC	CASSLAGGPGANVLTF
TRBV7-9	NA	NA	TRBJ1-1	TGTGCCAGCAGCCTCCCGATCGGTGAAGCTTTCTTT	CASSLPIGEAFF
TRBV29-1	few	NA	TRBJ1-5	TGCAGCGTTGCTTGGGGGAGCAATCAGCCCCAGCATTTT	CSVAWGSNQPQHF
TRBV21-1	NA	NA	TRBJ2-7	TGTGCCAGCAGCAAAGAAACCTACGAGCAGTACTTC	CASSKETYEQYF
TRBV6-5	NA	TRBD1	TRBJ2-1	TGTGCCAGCAGCAATGACAGGGGAGCCTACAATGAGCAGTTCTTC	CASSNDRGAYNEQFF
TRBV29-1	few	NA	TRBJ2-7	TGCAGCGTTGAAGGGCAGGGGTTCCCCTACGAGCAGTACTTC	CSVEGQGFPYEQYF
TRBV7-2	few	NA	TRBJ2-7	TGTGCCAGCAGCTTAGCCGCCTACGAGCAGTACTTC	CASSLAAYEQYF
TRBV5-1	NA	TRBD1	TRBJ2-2	TGCGCCAGCCTCGGACAGGGGGCTAACACCGGGGAGCTGTTTTTT	CASLGQGANTGELFF
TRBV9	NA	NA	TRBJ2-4	TGTGCCAGCAGCGTAACTGGGGGGCCCGAGGCCAAAAACATTCAGTACTTC	CASSVTGGPEAKNIQYF
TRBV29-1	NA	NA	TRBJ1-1	TGCAGCGTGGAGGGGATGAACACTGAAACTTTCTTT	CSVEGMNTETFF
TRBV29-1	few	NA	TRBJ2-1	TGCAGCGTTGAGCAGGCAGCCTACAATGAGCAGTTCTTC	CSVEQAAYNEQFF
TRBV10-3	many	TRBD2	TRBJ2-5	TGTGCCAGCAGAAGCTTAGCGGGGCAAGAGACCCAGTACTTC	CASRSLAGQETQYF
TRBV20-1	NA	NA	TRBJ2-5	TGCAGTGCTTACGAGGAGACCCAGTACTTC	CSAYEETQYF
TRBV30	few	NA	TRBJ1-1	TGTGCCTGGAGCATGAACACTGAAGCTTTCTTT	CAWSMNTEAFF
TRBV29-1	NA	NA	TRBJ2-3	TGCAGCGTTGACCCGGCCACCGGGGCGGATACGCAGTATTTT	CSVDPATGADTQYF
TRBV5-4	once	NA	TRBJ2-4	TGTGCCGATGCCGAGGACCTAGGGAACATTCAGTACTTC	CADAEDLGNIQYF
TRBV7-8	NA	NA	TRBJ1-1	TGTGCCAGCAGCTGGAGGGAAAACACTGAAGCTTTCTTT	CASSWRENTEAFF
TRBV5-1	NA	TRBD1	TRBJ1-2	TGCGCCAGCGGTACTCAGGAGGGGGCGCCTGGCTACACCTTC	CASGTQEGAPGYTF
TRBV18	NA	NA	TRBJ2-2	TGTGCCAGCTCACCAACAGACACCGGGGAGCTGTTTTTT	CASSPTDTGELFF
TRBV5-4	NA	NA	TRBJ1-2	TGTGCCAGCAGCCCCCGACAGAGCCTCTATGGCTACACCTTC	CASSPRQSLYGYTF
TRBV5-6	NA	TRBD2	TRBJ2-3	TGTGCCAGCAGCTCGAGCGGGGGGGCATCAGATACGCAGTATTTT	CASSSSGGASDTQYF
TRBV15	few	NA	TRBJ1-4	TGTGCCACCAGCGTTCGACAGGTGCCCGGGGAAAAACTGTTTTTT	CATSVRQVPGEKLFF